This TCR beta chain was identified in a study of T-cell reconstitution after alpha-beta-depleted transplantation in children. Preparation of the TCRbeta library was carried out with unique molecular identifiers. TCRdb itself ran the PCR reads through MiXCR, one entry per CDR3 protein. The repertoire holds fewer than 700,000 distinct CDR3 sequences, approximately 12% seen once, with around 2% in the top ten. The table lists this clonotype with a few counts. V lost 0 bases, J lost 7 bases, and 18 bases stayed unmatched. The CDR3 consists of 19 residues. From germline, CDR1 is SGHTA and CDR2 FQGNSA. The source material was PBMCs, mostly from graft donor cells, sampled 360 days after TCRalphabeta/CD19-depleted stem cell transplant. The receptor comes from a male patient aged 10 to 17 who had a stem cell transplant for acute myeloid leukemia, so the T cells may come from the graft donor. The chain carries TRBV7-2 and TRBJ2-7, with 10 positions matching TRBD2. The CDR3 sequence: CASSLAVIAGGSGGGEQYF. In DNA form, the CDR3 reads TGTGCCAGCAGCTTAGCGGTCATAGCGGGAGGATCCGGGGGAGGAGAGCAGTACTTC. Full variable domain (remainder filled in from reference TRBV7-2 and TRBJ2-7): GAGVSQSPSNKVTEKGKDVELRCDPISGHTALYWYRQSLGQGLEFLIYFQGNSAPDKSGLPSDRFSAERTGGSVSTLTIQRTQQEDSAVYLCASSLAVIAGGSGGGEQYFGPGTRLTVT.